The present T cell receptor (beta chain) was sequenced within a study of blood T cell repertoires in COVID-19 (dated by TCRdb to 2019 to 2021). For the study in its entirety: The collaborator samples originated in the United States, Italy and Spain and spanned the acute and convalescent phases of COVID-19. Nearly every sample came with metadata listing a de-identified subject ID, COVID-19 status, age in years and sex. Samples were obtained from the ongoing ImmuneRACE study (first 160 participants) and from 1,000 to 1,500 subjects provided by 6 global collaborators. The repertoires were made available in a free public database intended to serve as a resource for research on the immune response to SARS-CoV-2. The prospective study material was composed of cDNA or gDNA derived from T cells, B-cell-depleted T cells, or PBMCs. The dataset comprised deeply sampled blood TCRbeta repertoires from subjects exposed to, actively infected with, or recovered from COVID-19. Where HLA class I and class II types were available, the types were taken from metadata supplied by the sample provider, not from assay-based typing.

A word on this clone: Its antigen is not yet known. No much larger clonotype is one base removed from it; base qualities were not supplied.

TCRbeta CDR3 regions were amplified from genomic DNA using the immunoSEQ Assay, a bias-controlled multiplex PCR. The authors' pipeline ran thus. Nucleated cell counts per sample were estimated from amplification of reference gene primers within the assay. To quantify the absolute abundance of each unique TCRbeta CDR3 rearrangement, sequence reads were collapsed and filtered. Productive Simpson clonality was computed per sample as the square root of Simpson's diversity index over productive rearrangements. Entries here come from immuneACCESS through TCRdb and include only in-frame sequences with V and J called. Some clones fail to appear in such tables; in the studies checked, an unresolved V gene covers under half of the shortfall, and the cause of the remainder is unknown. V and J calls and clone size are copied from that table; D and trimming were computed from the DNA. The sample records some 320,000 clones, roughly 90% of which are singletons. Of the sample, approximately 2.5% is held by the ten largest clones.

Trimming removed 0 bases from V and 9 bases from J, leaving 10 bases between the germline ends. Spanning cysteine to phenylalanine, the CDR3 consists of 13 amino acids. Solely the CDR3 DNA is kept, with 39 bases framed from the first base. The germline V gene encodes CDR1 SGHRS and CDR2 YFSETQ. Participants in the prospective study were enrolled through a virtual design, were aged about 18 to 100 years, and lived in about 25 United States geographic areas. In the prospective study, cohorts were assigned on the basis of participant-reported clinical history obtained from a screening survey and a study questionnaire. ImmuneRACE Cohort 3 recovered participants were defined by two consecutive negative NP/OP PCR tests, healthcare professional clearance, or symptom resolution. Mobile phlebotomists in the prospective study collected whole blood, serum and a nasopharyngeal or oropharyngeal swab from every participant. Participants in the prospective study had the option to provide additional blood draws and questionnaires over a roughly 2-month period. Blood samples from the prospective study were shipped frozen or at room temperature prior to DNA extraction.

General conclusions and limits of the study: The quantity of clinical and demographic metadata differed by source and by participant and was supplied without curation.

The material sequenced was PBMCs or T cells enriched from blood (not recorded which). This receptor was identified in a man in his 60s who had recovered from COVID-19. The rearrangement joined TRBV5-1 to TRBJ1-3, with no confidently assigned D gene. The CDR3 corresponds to CASSLGGQSTIYF. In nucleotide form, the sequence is TGCGCCAGCAGCTTGGGAGGCCAATCCACCATATATTTT.